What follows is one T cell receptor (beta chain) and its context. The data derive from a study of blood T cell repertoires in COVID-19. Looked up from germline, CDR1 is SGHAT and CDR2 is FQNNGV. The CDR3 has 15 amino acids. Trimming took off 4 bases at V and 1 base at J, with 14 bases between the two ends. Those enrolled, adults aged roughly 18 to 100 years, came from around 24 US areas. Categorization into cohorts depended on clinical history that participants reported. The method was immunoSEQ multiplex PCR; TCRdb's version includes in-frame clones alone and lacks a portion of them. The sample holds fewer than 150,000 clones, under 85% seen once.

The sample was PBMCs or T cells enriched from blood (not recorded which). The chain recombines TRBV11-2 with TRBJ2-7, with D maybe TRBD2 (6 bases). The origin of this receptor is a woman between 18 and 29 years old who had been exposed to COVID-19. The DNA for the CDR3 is TGTGCCAGCAGCTCAGAAAGCGGGCCTTCCTACGAGCAGTACTTC. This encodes CASSSESGPSYEQYF.